This entry lists 23 T cell receptor beta chains sequenced from one sample in a study of OX40 agonist ivuxolimab in advanced cancers. TCRdb's table, derived via immunoSEQ multiplex PCR, lists solely in-frame clones and lacks some. In the table there are 75,000 to 100,000 clones, 85% to 95% of which are singletons. This specimen consisted of CD4+ or CD8+ T cells sorted from blood, obtained in a trial of the OX40 agonist ivuxolimab. Receptor source: an adult with an advanced solid tumor such as melanoma, head and neck, liver or kidney cancer.

This rearrangement joins TRBV7-6 to TRBJ2-5, with a possible D match to TRBD1 (5 bases). Germline assignment: CDR1 SGHVS and CDR2 FNYEAQ. CDR3 length equals 14 residues. Trimming took off 4 bases at V and 5 bases at J, with 14 bases between the two ends. CDR3 DNA: TGTGCCAGCAGCTGGGCCAAAAAGGGGGAGACCCAGTACTTC. Amino acids: CASSWAKKGETQYF.

This chain connects TRBV6-6 to TRBJ2-2; tentatively, D is TRBD2 (6 bases). The CDR3 has 15 amino acids. The germline CDR1 and CDR2 sequences are MNHNY and SVGAGI (reference sequence). Trimming shortened V by 6 bases and J by 0 bases, and 11 bases separated the two germline ends. The CDR3 here is CASRRGLANTGELFF. CDR3 nucleotides: TGTGCCAGCAGGAGGGGACTTGCGAACACCGGGGAGCTGTTTTTT.

This chain links TRBV18 with TRBJ2-2; TRBD2 matches at 12 bases. Germline V gene lookup returns CDR1 KGHSH and CDR2 LQKENI. After removal of 1 base from V and 1 base from J, the junction contained 7 bases not matched to a gene. The CDR3 extends over 19 amino acids. CDR3 residues: CASSPRVTSGSKNTGELFF. The CDR3 DNA reads TGTGCCAGCTCACCACGGGTGACTAGCGGGAGTAAGAACACCGGGGAGCTGTTTTTT.

This sequence joins TRBV7-8 and TRBJ2-7; 9 positions match TRBD2. After removal of 5 bases from V and 7 bases from J, the junction contained 18 bases not matched to a gene. The CDR3 is made up of 17 amino acids. CDR1 is SGHVS and CDR2 is FQNEAQ in the germline V gene. The CDR3 reads CASSRQTSGPSGGEQYF. The CDR3 DNA follows: TGTGCCAGCAGCCGACAGACTAGCGGCCCTTCAGGAGGGGAGCAGTACTTC.

The chain is built from TRBV7-2 and TRBJ2-1; the match to TRBD2 covers 10 bases. The CDR3 covers 14 residues. Germline values: CDR1 SGHTA, CDR2 FQGNSA. V lost 2 bases to trimming and J lost 8 bases; unmatched junction nucleotides: 3. CDR3 residues: CASSLRLAGDEQFF. DNA of the CDR3: TGTGCCAGCAGCTTACGGCTAGCGGGAGATGAGCAGTTCTTC.

The rearrangement uses TRBV30 and TRBJ2-2; D tentatively reads TRBD1 or TRBD2 (5 bases each). CDR1 GTSNPN and CDR2 SVGIG come from the germline V gene (reference sequence). The V end lost 3 bases, the J end lost 6 bases, and 11 bases lay between the germline ends. This CDR3 contains 13 residues. The CDR3 DNA reads as TGTGCCTGGAGGACCATGGGGGCCGGGGAGCTGTTTTTT. Protein product: CAWRTMGAGELFF.

The chain links TRBV5-5 to TRBJ2-7; TRBD1 matches 10 bases. V dropped 3 bases and J dropped 3; count of bases not matched to a gene: 9. This CDR3 is 16 amino acids long. The germline CDR1 and CDR2 sequences are SGHKS and YYEKEE (reference sequence). CDR3 residues: CASSYSGQGKNYEQYF. CDR3 DNA: TGTGCCAGCAGCTATTCGGGACAGGGGAAAAACTACGAGCAGTACTTC.

J is TRBJ1-1 and V is TRBV2; D remains unclear. CDR1 and CDR2 from the germline V gene are SNHLY and FYNNEI. The CDR3 has 16 amino acids. The V end was cut by 4 bases, the J end by 1 base, with 16 bases between. CDR3 sequence: CASSGREFRPNTEAFF. Here the CDR3 DNA reads TGTGCCAGCAGTGGTAGGGAATTTCGGCCGAACACTGAAGCTTTCTTT.

The V and J genes are TRBV7-2 and TRBJ2-1, with 7 bases fitting TRBD2. Germline CDR1 and CDR2: SGHTA and FQGNSA. The CDR3 totals 16 residues. Losses at the gene ends were 2 bases for V and 6 bases for J; bases not matched to a gene: 10. Written as DNA, the CDR3 is TGTGCCAGCAGCTTACGGGGCGGTAGCGGGTTCAATGAGCAGTTCTTC. This codes for CASSLRGGSGFNEQFF.

This clone was observed a handful of times. The rearrangement links TRBV5-5 to TRBJ2-5, with 9 bases matching TRBD1. The CDR3 loop spans 15 amino acids. The J segment lost 5 bases and the V segment lost 4 bases, leaving 9 bases of the junction unmatched. Germline-derived CDR1 and CDR2 are SGHKS and YYEKEE (reference sequence). The CDR3 protein is CASSTTGGAGETQYF. The DNA of the CDR3 is TGTGCCAGCAGCACCACAGGGGGCGCCGGGGAGACCCAGTACTTC.

The genes are TRBV11-2 and TRBJ1-3, with unresolved D. The CDR3 runs 15 residues. Germline assignment: CDR1 SGHAT and CDR2 FQNNGV. Trimming pared 5 bases from V and 0 bases from J, leaving 11 bases between. This chain's CDR3 is CASSPRRSSGNTIYF. The CDR3 DNA reads as TGTGCCAGCAGCCCACGGAGGTCCTCTGGAAACACCATATATTTT.

The chain couples TRBV4-1 to TRBJ2-1; 7 nucleotides match TRBD2. CDR3 length: 16 residues. J gave up 6 bases and V 3 bases, and 11 bases lay outside the gene matches. Germline V gene data show CDR1 as MGHRA and CDR2 as YSYEKL. The CDR3 coding sequence is TGCGCCAGCAGCCATAACGTCGGACTAGACCTCAATGAGCAGTTCTTC. Its translation: CASSHNVGLDLNEQFF.

V and J are TRBV27 and TRBJ2-3; D gene ambiguous. The CDR3 sequence is 13 residues long. Trimming cost V 5 bases and J 3 bases, with 9 bases left between them. The germline V gene encodes CDR1 MNHEY and CDR2 SMNVEV (reference sequence). The CDR3 region is CASSHHVTDTQYF. The CDR3 DNA is TGTGCCAGCAGTCATCACGTAACAGATACGCAGTATTTT.

The chain joins TRBV7-9 to TRBJ2-1; 14 nucleotides match TRBD2. The J segment lost 5 bases and the V segment lost 4 bases, leaving 13 bases of the junction unmatched. This CDR3 is built from 19 residues. Germline CDR1 and CDR2: SEHNR and FQNEAQ (reference sequence). The CDR3 bases are TGTGCCAGCAGCTACCATCGACTAGCGGGAGGGCTCGGGAACAATGAGCAGTTCTTC. Translation: CASSYHRLAGGLGNNEQFF.

The rearrangement joins TRBV11-2 to TRBJ2-7; D uncertain. This CDR3 is 11 amino acids long. Germline loops: CDR1 SGHAT, CDR2 FQNNGV. V lost 3 bases, J lost 3 bases, and 3 bases lay in between. The CDR3 loop is CASSFHYEQYF. Here the CDR3 DNA reads TGTGCCAGCAGCTTTCACTACGAGCAGTACTTC.

This clone has a single count. V is TRBV18 and J is TRBJ2-7; the D is unclear. CDR1 and CDR2 from the germline V gene are KGHSH and LQKENI. This CDR3 is built from 16 residues. The V gene lost 1 base and the J gene lost 0 bases, with 13 bases spanning the gap. CDR3 coding DNA: TGTGCCAGCTCACCACAGCACACCCCGAGCTCCTACGAGCAGTACTTC. Protein product: CASSPQHTPSSYEQYF.

The chain carries TRBV7-9 and TRBJ1-1; D might be TRBD1 (5 bases). Per the germline V gene, CDR1 is SEHNR and CDR2 is FQNEAQ (reference sequence). The CDR3 covers 13 residues. V was cut by 3 bases and J by 4 bases, with 9 bases left in between. The CDR3 here is CASSFLGGTEAFF. For the CDR3, the DNA is TGTGCCAGCAGCTTTCTGGGGGGCACTGAAGCTTTCTTT.

The J gene is TRBJ1-5, the V gene TRBV19; maybe TRBD1 (5 bases). Looked up from germline, CDR1 is LNHDA and CDR2 is SQIVND (reference sequence). CDR3 length: 15 amino acids. Trimming took off 4 bases at V and 1 base at J, with 11 bases between the two ends. The CDR3 DNA reads TGTGCCAGTAGTAAAGATCAGGGAAGCAATCAGCCCCAGCATTTT. It yields the protein CASSKDQGSNQPQHF.

The chain couples TRBV30 to TRBJ1-4; weak D call: TRBD1 (5 bases). With 1 base removed from V and 8 bases from J, the gap between germline ends came to 8 bases. CDR3 size: 12 residues. CDR1 is GTSNPN and CDR2 is SVGIG in the germline V gene (reference sequence). The CDR3 region has the DNA TGTGCCTGGAGTGGTAGGGGCGAAAAACTGTTTTTT. The encoded protein is CAWSGRGEKLFF.

This rearrangement joins TRBV19 to TRBJ1-5; maybe TRBD1 (6 bases). The CDR3 runs 15 residues. Germline V gene lookup returns CDR1 LNHDA and CDR2 SQIVND (reference sequence). Trimming removed 4 bases from V and 0 bases from J, with 10 bases in between. As DNA, the CDR3 is TGTGCCAGTAGTACCGGGACACTTAGCAATCAGCCCCAGCATTTT. Translating gives CASSTGTLSNQPQHF.

V usage is TRBV6-1 and J usage is TRBJ2-7; weak D call: TRBD2 (6 bases). Looked up from germline, CDR1 is MNHNS and CDR2 is SASEGT. Trimming shortened V by 4 bases and J by 11 bases, and 15 bases separated the two germline ends. The CDR3 runs 12 residues. The CDR3 reads CASSGRAQAEYF. The CDR3 bases are TGTGCCAGCAGTGGGAGGGCCCAAGCGGAGTACTTC.

The J gene is TRBJ2-7, the V gene TRBV19; tentatively, D is TRBD1 (6 bases). CDR3 length: 16 amino acids. Per the germline V gene, CDR1 is LNHDA and CDR2 is SQIVND (reference sequence). V lost 0 bases to trimming and J lost 2 bases, with 14 bases between them. The DNA of the CDR3 is TGTGCCAGTAGTATAGATCCTAGGACAGACCCCTACGAGCAGTACTTC. Amino acids: CASSIDPRTDPYEQYF.

The rearrangement links TRBV28 to TRBJ2-7; D is possibly TRBD2 (6 bases). This CDR3 has 12 residues. V lost 4 bases to trimming and J lost 4 bases, with 8 bases between them. In germline, CDR1 is MDHEN, CDR2 SYDVKM. In DNA form, the CDR3 reads TGTGCCAGCAGTTCCGGGGGTTACGAGCAGTACTTC. It translates to CASSSGGYEQYF. Supplemented by reference TRBV28 and TRBJ2-7, the full variable domain reads DVKVTQSSRYLVKRTGEKVFLECVQDMDHENMFWYRQDPGLGLRLIYFSYDVKMKEKGDIPEGYSVSREKKERFSLILESASTNQTSMYLCASSSGGYEQYFGPGTRLTVT.